The 31 T cell receptor beta chains below all came from one sample that was sequenced in a study of shared clonotypes between healthy human individuals (TCRdb year 2020). Libraries were constructed by the immunoSEQ multiplex PCR assay. The table comes from immuneACCESS by way of TCRdb, which keeps in-frame sequences with V and J called. Part of the clones is missing from these tables; in studies checked, under half for an unresolved V gene and the rest for unknown reasons. For this sample there are about 330,000 clones; roughly 70% appear just once. 10% of the sample rests with the top ten. The sample was memory CD4+ T cells sorted from blood. Per the publication, the cell subset or site label means: CD45RA-negative fraction. These TCRs come from a man younger than 40 in good health.

Concerning this clone itself: One end of the junction does not line up with germline, which may come from a read error. V is TRBV6-6 and J is TRBJ2-7, with D perhaps TRBD1 (6 bases). The CDR3 runs 15 residues. The germline CDR1 and CDR2 sequences are MNHNY and SVGAGI (reference sequence). The CDR3: CASTYRGGEVREQYF. For the CDR3, the DNA is TGTGCCAGCACTTACCGAGGGGGAGAAGTTCGGGAGCAGTACTTC.

This clone was detected only a few times. J is TRBJ2-3 and V is TRBV19; D unresolved. This CDR3 is built from 12 residues. Deletions cut 5 bases from V and 9 bases from J, with 12 bases between. The germline V gene has CDR1 LNHDA and CDR2 SQIVND (reference sequence). The CDR3 loop reads CASSQPPGTQYF. The CDR3, as DNA: TGTGCCAGTAGTCAACCCCCCGGGACGCAGTATTTT.

In this sample, this clone turned up a few times. The V call is TRBV5-1, the J call TRBJ2-1; the D is unclear. The germline V gene encodes CDR1 SGHRS and CDR2 YFSETQ. The V and J ends lost 0 bases and 6 bases respectively, with 13 bases between them. The CDR3 is 15 amino acids. DNA of the CDR3: TGCGCCAGCAGCTTGGGAGGCTCGGTGGGCAATGAGCAGTTCTTC. It specifies CASSLGGSVGNEQFF. Full variable domain (missing parts from reference TRBV5-1 and TRBJ2-1): KAGVTQTPRYLIKTRGQQVTLSCSPISGHRSVSWYQQTPGQGLQFLFEYFSETQRNKGNFPGRFSGRQFSNSRSEMNVSTLELGDSALYLCASSLGGSVGNEQFFGPGTRLTVL.

The chain employs TRBV29-1 and TRBJ1-1; no clear D gene. Trimming left V 4 bases short and J 1 base short, with 7 bases between. The V gene's germline CDR1 is SQVTM and CDR2 ANQGSEA. This CDR3 region has 12 residues. The CDR3 DNA follows: TGCAGCGTTGGAGGGTCGAACACTGAAGCTTTCTTT. Translated: CSVGGSNTEAFF.

CDR3 region: CASSFLAGLGDTQYF. The CDR3 nucleotides read TGTGCCAGCAGTTTCTTAGCGGGCCTGGGGGATACGCAGTATTTT. This chain uses TRBV28 with TRBJ2-3, with 7 bases lining up with TRBD2. This CDR3 region has 15 residues. Germline V gives CDR1 MDHEN, CDR2 SYDVKM. The V segment lost 3 bases and the J segment 6 bases; nucleotides outside the gene matches: 9.

This rearrangement joins TRBV7-8 to TRBJ2-7; TRBD2 is a possible D gene (5 bases). CDR3 length: 17 amino acids. Germline lookup yields CDR1 SGHVS and CDR2 FQNEAQ. The V end lost 0 bases, the J end lost 3 bases, and 18 bases lay between the germline ends. CDR3 in DNA: TGTGCCAGCAGCTTAGCTACGTACCCCGGGAAAAACTACGAGCAGTACTTC. This encodes CASSLATYPGKNYEQYF.

J is TRBJ2-1 and V is TRBV5-1; 8 bases are shared with TRBD2. Germline values: CDR1 SGHRS, CDR2 YFSETQ. This CDR3 comprises 15 residues. The trim removed 0 bases at V and 5 bases at J, leaving 4 bases unmatched. The CDR3 coding sequence is TGCGCCAGCAGCTTGGCACTAGCGGAGAACAATGAGCAGTTCTTC. Translating gives CASSLALAENNEQFF.

This clone has just a few counts. This sequence joins TRBV4-1 and TRBJ2-3, with a tentative D call TRBD2 (6 bases). Deletions cut 4 bases from V and 0 bases from J, with 14 bases between. The CDR3 sequence is 16 residues long. Germline lookup yields CDR1 MGHRA and CDR2 YSYEKL. The DNA for the CDR3 is TGCGCCAGCAGCCCAACTCTAGCGTTCAGCACAGATACGCAGTATTTT. Protein sequence: CASSPTLAFSTDTQYF.

The sample holds a few counts of this clone. The chain recombines TRBV4-1 with TRBJ2-2; D ambiguous. Germline V gene lookup returns CDR1 MGHRA and CDR2 YSYEKL. The CDR3 contains 11 residues. The V and J ends lost 4 bases and 4 bases respectively, with 1 base between them. In DNA, the CDR3 is TGCGCCAGCAGCCGCACCGGGGAGCTGTTTTTT. Protein sequence: CASSRTGELFF.

This clone was observed a few times. This chain uses TRBV6-1 with TRBJ2-3, with TRBD2 as a possible D gene (7 bases). The CDR3 contains 14 residues. From germline, CDR1 is MNHNS and CDR2 SASEGT. The germline V and J ends were trimmed by 6 bases and 0 bases, with 10 bases remaining between them. The CDR3 here is CASRGGLSTDTQYF. CDR3 in DNA: TGTGCCAGCAGGGGGGGGCTTAGCACAGATACGCAGTATTTT.

Concerning this clone: This specimen includes other DNA sequences encoding the same CDR3. V and J are TRBV5-1 and TRBJ2-3, with D perhaps TRBD1 (5 bases). CDR3 length: 14 amino acids. Deletions cut 0 bases from V and 6 bases from J, with 11 bases between. Germline V CDR1 and CDR2: SGHRS, YFSETQ. The CDR3 sequence is CASSLAQGLDTQYF. As DNA, the CDR3 is TGCGCCAGCAGCTTGGCGCAGGGTCTGGATACGCAGTATTTT.

The chain combines TRBV29-1 with TRBJ2-7; D perhaps matches TRBD1 (6 bases). Germline lookup yields CDR1 SQVTM and CDR2 ANQGSEA. CDR3 size: 13 residues. With 4 bases removed from V and 3 bases from J, the gap between germline ends came to 13 bases. The CDR3 spells CSVGEQGNYEQYF. The CDR3 nucleotides are TGCAGCGTTGGGGAACAGGGTAACTACGAGCAGTACTTC.

V usage is TRBV7-9 and J usage is TRBJ2-7; D unclear. The CDR3 spans 13 residues. The ends were cut back, 5 bases at V and 5 bases at J, with 13 bases in the middle. Germline CDR1 and CDR2: SEHNR and FQNEAQ (reference sequence). Written as DNA, the CDR3 is TGTGCCAGCAGCCGGAAGCCTCGAGACGAGCAGTACTTC. It yields the protein CASSRKPRDEQYF.

The V call is TRBV2, the J call TRBJ1-5; D remains ambiguous. The V gene lost 5 bases and the J gene lost 0 bases, with 8 bases spanning the gap. Germline V gene sequence: CDR1 SNHLY, CDR2 FYNNEI. This CDR3 contains 14 residues. The CDR3 loop is CASSSEYSNQPQHF. CDR3 coding DNA: TGTGCCAGCAGTTCAGAATATAGCAATCAGCCCCAGCATTTT.

This clone was seen at least ten times. The rearrangement uses TRBV19 and TRBJ1-2; perhaps TRBD1 as D (5 bases). The CDR3 has 13 amino acids. Germline V CDR1 and CDR2: LNHDA, SQIVND (reference sequence). V lost 3 bases and J 1 base, leaving 6 bases between the germline ends. The CDR3, as DNA: TGTGCCAGTAGTATGAGGGGTAACTATGGCTACACCTTC. Its translation is CASSMRGNYGYTF.

V and J are TRBV19 and TRBJ1-3, with a possible D match to TRBD1 (5 bases). Germline values: CDR1 LNHDA, CDR2 SQIVND (reference sequence). V shed 3 bases and J shed 0 bases, with 9 bases lying between them. The length of the CDR3 is 15 residues. The CDR3 protein is CASSIPGDSGNTIYF. The CDR3 DNA sequence: TGTGCCAGTAGTATCCCGGGGGACTCTGGAAACACCATATATTTT.

The V gene is TRBV10-1, the J gene TRBJ2-7; TRBD2 might be the D (6 bases). This CDR3 has 12 residues. The germline V gene has CDR1 WNHNN and CDR2 SYGVQD (reference sequence). V shed 7 bases and J shed 12 bases, with 19 bases lying between them. CDR3 sequence (DNA): TGCGCCAGCACTTCGGGCGGCGGGGACCTGTACTTC. Protein: CASTSGGGDLYF.

This chain uses TRBV2 with TRBJ2-3; the D gene is possibly TRBD1 (6 bases). Germline lookup yields CDR1 SNHLY and CDR2 FYNNEI. CDR3 size: 17 residues. Trimming removed 1 base from V and 2 bases from J, with 16 bases in between. CDR3 in DNA: TGTGCCAGCAGTGAAGAAGAGGACAGCGACTACACAGATACGCAGTATTTT. Protein: CASSEEEDSDYTDTQYF. The full variable domain, rest sourced from reference TRBV2 and TRBJ2-3, is EPEVTQTPSHQVTQMGQEVILRCVPISNHLYFYWYRQILGQKVEFLVSFYNNEISEKSEIFDDQFSVERPDGSNFTLKIRSTKLEDSAMYFCASSEEEDSDYTDTQYFGPGTRLTVL.

The genes are TRBV7-6 and TRBJ2-7, with 10 bases lining up with TRBD2. Germline loops: CDR1 SGHVS, CDR2 FNYEAQ. The CDR3 contains 16 residues. J was trimmed by 6 bases and V by 5 bases; bases with no gene match: 13. The CDR3 here is CASSEAGASGRSEQYF. The CDR3 DNA sequence: TGTGCCAGCAGCGAAGCCGGGGCTAGCGGGAGAAGCGAGCAGTACTTC. The whole variable domain, remainder taken from reference TRBV7-6 and TRBJ2-7, is GAGVSQSPRYKVTKRGQDVALRCDPISGHVSLYWYRQALGQGPEFLTYFNYEAQQDKSGLPNDRFSAERPEGSISTLTIQRTEQRDSAMYRCASSEAGASGRSEQYFGPGTRLTVT.

Here the CDR3 reads CASTQGWGNQPQHF. CDR3 DNA: TGTGCCAGTACTCAGGGGTGGGGCAATCAGCCCCAGCATTTT. The chain employs TRBV28 and TRBJ1-5, with D perhaps matching TRBD1 (6 bases). The CDR3 is 14 residues long. V was cut by 9 bases and J by 2 bases, with 14 bases left in between. CDR1 and CDR2 (germline): MDHEN, SYDVKM.

This chain connects TRBV5-5 to TRBJ2-7, with 12 bases fitting TRBD2. The CDR3 has 18 amino acids. Unmatched junction bases numbered 11, after V lost 4 bases and J lost 0 bases. Germline V gene data show CDR1 as SGHKS and CDR2 as YYEKEE (reference sequence). In nucleotides, the CDR3 is TGTGCCAGCAGCGAGAAACCCCCGGGACTAGCGGGCTCCTACGAGCAGTACTTC. Its protein product is CASSEKPPGLAGSYEQYF.

This clone was detected only once. The identical CDR3 is also encoded by other nucleotide sequences in the sample. The rearrangement joins TRBV5-1 to TRBJ1-1; 7 bases agree with TRBD1. J gave up 2 bases and V 0 bases, and 4 bases lay outside the gene matches. CDR1 SGHRS and CDR2 YFSETQ come from the germline V gene. CDR3 length: 15 amino acids. The CDR3 reads CASSLGGQRNTEAFF. In nucleotides, the CDR3 is TGCGCCAGCAGCTTGGGGGGACAGAGAAACACTGAAGCTTTCTTT.

A few counts support this clone. This chain connects TRBV5-1 to TRBJ2-4; TRBD1 aligns across 8 bases. V gave up 0 bases and J gave up 1 base; unmatched junction bases: 6. The CDR3 totals 17 residues. Germline CDR1 is SGHRS and CDR2 is YFSETQ. CDR3 protein: CASSLGHRQGAKNIQYF. DNA of the CDR3: TGCGCCAGCAGCTTGGGGCATCGACAGGGGGCCAAAAACATTCAGTACTTC. Filled out from reference TRBV5-1 and TRBJ2-4, the complete variable domain reads KAGVTQTPRYLIKTRGQQVTLSCSPISGHRSVSWYQQTPGQGLQFLFEYFSETQRNKGNFPGRFSGRQFSNSRSEMNVSTLELGDSALYLCASSLGHRQGAKNIQYFGAGTRLSVL.

J is TRBJ1-1 and V is TRBV6-5, with TRBD1 as a possible D gene (5 bases). Germline lookup yields CDR1 MNHEY and CDR2 SVGAGI. CDR3 length: 13 residues. V was cut by 2 bases and J by 4 bases, with 8 bases left in between. This CDR3 reads CASSYGAVTEAFF. CDR3 in DNA: TGTGCCAGCAGTTACGGGGCGGTCACTGAAGCTTTCTTT.

The V and J genes are TRBV29-1 and TRBJ2-7; D perhaps matches TRBD2 (6 bases). The length of the CDR3 is 14 residues. The germline gives CDR1 SQVTM, CDR2 ANQGSEA. Trimming cost V 6 bases and J 2 bases, with 17 bases left between them. Here the CDR3 reads CSVMGGERTYEQYF. CDR3 nucleotide sequence: TGCAGCGTAATGGGGGGTGAGAGAACCTACGAGCAGTACTTC.

The chain is built from TRBV9 and TRBJ2-6; D remains unclear. Germline V gene sequence: CDR1 SGDLS, CDR2 YYNGEE. The CDR3 covers 14 residues. V gave up 2 bases and J gave up 4 bases, with 7 bases separating them. CDR3 nucleotides: TGTGCCAGCAGCGTTCACTGGGGGGCCAACGTCCTGACTTTC. Its protein is CASSVHWGANVLTF.

The rearrangement uses TRBV6-1 and TRBJ2-3; TRBD2 aligns across 10 bases. Germline V gene data show CDR1 as MNHNS and CDR2 as SASEGT. The CDR3 runs 18 residues. With V trimmed by 1 base and J by 3 bases, 10 bases remained unmatched. The CDR3 DNA reads TGTGCCAGCAGTGAAGTTATCAATGGACTAGCGGTTACAGATACGCAGTATTTT. It specifies CASSEVINGLAVTDTQYF.

This chain connects TRBV7-9 to TRBJ2-7; TRBD2 matches at 8 bases. Germline CDR1 and CDR2: SEHNR and FQNEAQ (reference sequence). The CDR3 contains 16 residues. The ends lost 3 bases at V and 3 bases at J; junction bases unmatched: 10. The CDR3 sequence: CASSFSPGLGHYEQYF. In nucleotides, the CDR3 is TGTGCCAGCAGCTTTAGCCCGGGACTAGGCCACTACGAGCAGTACTTC.

The chain links TRBV5-1 to TRBJ2-1, with D perhaps assigned TRBD1 or TRBD2 (5 bases each). Trimming left V 1 base short and J 9 bases short, with 17 bases between. Germline CDR1 SGHRS, CDR2 YFSETQ. The CDR3 is made up of 15 amino acids. Written as DNA, the CDR3 is TGCGCCAGCAGCTTGTTGGGACCGCCGGGAACTGAGCAGTTCTTC. Translated: CASSLLGPPGTEQFF. Complete variable domain (other parts from reference TRBV5-1 and TRBJ2-1): KAGVTQTPRYLIKTRGQQVTLSCSPISGHRSVSWYQQTPGQGLQFLFEYFSETQRNKGNFPGRFSGRQFSNSRSEMNVSTLELGDSALYLCASSLLGPPGTEQFFGPGTRLTVL.

In DNA, the CDR3 is TGTGCCAGCAGTTTGAACGGGAGAGGGGAAGAGACCCAGTACTTC. Amino acids: CASSLNGRGEETQYF. The rearrangement joins TRBV27 to TRBJ2-5; TRBD2 is a possible D gene (6 bases). The CDR3 extends over 15 amino acids. CDR1 and CDR2 from the germline V gene are MNHEY and SMNVEV (reference sequence). Trimming took off 3 bases at V and 3 bases at J, with 14 bases between the two ends.

This clone was recorded only once. The rearrangement links TRBV7-9 to TRBJ1-2, with D possibly being TRBD1 (5 bases). Trimming took 0 bases from V and 6 from J, leaving 14 bases between them. CDR1 SEHNR and CDR2 FQNEAQ come from the germline V gene (reference sequence). The CDR3 sequence is 15 residues long. CDR3 loop: CASSLAEGTAHGYTF. The CDR3, as DNA: TGTGCCAGCAGCTTAGCGGAAGGGACTGCCCATGGCTACACCTTC.